Listed below are T cell receptor beta chains from one sample, sequenced in a study of T cells in Graves' hyperthyroidism and ophthalmopathy. One entry per CDR3 protein results from TCRdb running MiXCR on the multiplex PCR reads. This table has around 720,000 distinct CDR3 sequences, roughly a third appearing once. Sequences were obtained from blood. The receptors originated from a woman between 40 and 55 years old with Graves' hyperthyroidism. The CDR3 runs from the conserved cysteine through the conserved F or W. D genes are given only for firm matches. Some rows have no size entry. The others give once, few or many, or a class for an expanded clone.

j_call,d_call,clone_size,v_call,cdr3_aa,cdr3_nt
TRBJ1-3,.,many,TRBV7-9,CASSPTPGGNTIYF,TGTGCCAGCAGCCCTACCCCCGGGGGAAACACCATATATTTT
TRBJ1-3,.,few,TRBV5-1,CASSLADNDPGNTIYF,TGCGCCAGCAGCTTGGCCGATAACGATCCTGGAAACACCATATATTTT
TRBJ1-2,.,many,TRBV5-1,CASTQDGYGYTF,TGCGCCAGCACTCAGGACGGGTATGGCTACACCTTC
TRBJ2-7,TRBD1,once,TRBV20-1,CSATGTGLHEQYF,TGCAGTGCTACCGGGACAGGTCTTCACGAGCAGTACTTC
TRBJ1-1,.,many,TRBV6-5,CASRTAGRGNTEAFF,TGTGCCAGCAGGACAGCGGGACGAGGAAACACTGAAGCTTTCTTT
TRBJ2-7,.,.,TRBV2,CASSARRDTEQYF,TGTGCCAGCAGTGCTAGGCGGGACACCGAGCAGTACTTC
TRBJ2-7,TRBD1,many,TRBV5-1,CASSALPGQAIWEQYF,TGCGCCAGCAGCGCCCTCCCGGGACAGGCGATATGGGAGCAGTACTTC
TRBJ1-1,TRBD1,.,TRBV6-1,CASSGGTAPRNTEAFF,TGTGCCAGCAGCGGGGGGACAGCCCCCAGGAACACTGAAGCTTTCTTT
TRBJ2-7,.,few,TRBV6-1,CASSHRLGSYEQYF,TGTGCCAGCAGCCATCGACTAGGGTCCTACGAGCAGTACTTC
TRBJ2-5,.,many,TRBV10-3,CAINSRDDPETQYF,TGTGCCATCAACTCTAGGGACGACCCAGAGACCCAGTACTTC
TRBJ2-7,.,.,TRBV5-1,CASRGDSSSYEQYF,TGCGCCAGCAGGGGAGATTCGAGCTCCTACGAGCAGTACTTC
TRBJ1-2,TRBD1,many,TRBV20-1,CSARNPGGGNGYTF,TGCAGTGCTAGAAATCCAGGGGGAGGCAATGGCTACACCTTC
TRBJ2-7,TRBD2,many,TRBV20-1,CSAVAGGTYEQYF,TGCAGTGCTGTAGCGGGGGGAACCTACGAGCAGTACTTC
TRBJ1-1,.,few,TRBV20-1,CSARDHSMNTEAFF,TGCAGTGCTAGAGATCACAGCATGAACACTGAAGCTTTCTTT
TRBJ1-1,.,few,TRBV12-3/TRBV12-4,CASCIELRLEAFF,TGTGCCAGCTGCATCGAACTTAGACTTGAAGCTTTCTTT
TRBJ1-2,.,.,TRBV6-5,CASLDTRVGGDGYTF,TGTGCCAGCTTGGATACTCGAGTGGGCGGGGATGGCTACACCTTC